The rows below give T cell receptor beta chains drawn from one sample of a study of blood T cell repertoires in COVID-19. TCRdb's table, derived via immunoSEQ multiplex PCR, lists solely in-frame clones and lacks some. This sample has fewer than 500,000 clones, with 85% to 90% found just once. Sequenced sample: PBMCs or T cells enriched from blood (not recorded which). Receptor source: a man between 25 and 39 years old who had recovered from COVID-19. Both conserved end residues are part of each CDR3. The D gene is left open where the match is weak. For some rows the clone size is stated as once, few or many, or as a class when expanded; others skip it.

clone_size	d_call	v_call	j_call	cdr3_nt	cdr3_aa
.	TRBD2	TRBV3-1/TRBV3-2	TRBJ2-5	TGTGCCAGCAGACCCGACGGCGGGAGGGAGACCCAGTACTTC	CASRPDGGRETQYF
.	.	TRBV30	TRBJ2-1	TGTGCCTGGAGCCTACCTCAGGGTGGGGAGCAGTTCTTC	CAWSLPQGGEQFF
.	.	TRBV5-1	TRBJ2-7	TGCGCCAGCAGCTTGAACGAGCCGCGGGGCGAGCAGTACTTC	CASSLNEPRGEQYF
.	.	TRBV10-2	TRBJ2-2	TGCGCCAGCAGTGAGCCAGGATACACCGGGGAGCTGTTTTTT	CASSEPGYTGELFF
once	TRBD1	TRBV6-5	TRBJ1-1	TGTGCCAGCAGTTATCAAGGACAGGGCGGCACTGAAGCTTTCTTT	CASSYQGQGGTEAFF
.	TRBD1	TRBV4-1	TRBJ1-5	TGCGCCAGCAGAAAGACAGGGGGCAACAATCAGCCCCAGCATTTT	CASRKTGGNNQPQHF
.	TRBD2	TRBV27	TRBJ2-3	TGTGCCAGCAGTGCCGGTAGCGGGAGGGCTTCAGATACGCAGTATTTT	CASSAGSGRASDTQYF
.	.	TRBV21-1	TRBJ2-7	TGTGCCAGCAGCAAAGAAGGGGGCGAGCAGTACTTC	CASSKEGGEQYF
.	.	TRBV10-3	TRBJ2-1	TGTGCCATCAGGGGGGCCGATGAGCAGTTCTTC	CAIRGADEQFF
once	.	TRBV18	TRBJ2-3	TGTGCCAGCTCGAAGGACAGATACACAGATACGCAGTATTTT	CASSKDRYTDTQYF
.	.	TRBV14	TRBJ1-5	TGTGCCAGCAGCCAGAACAGGGAACAGCCCCAGCATTTT	CASSQNREQPQHF
once	.	TRBV28	TRBJ1-4	TGTGCCAGCAGTCGCGACAGCGCGAAGTGGTTT	CASSRDSAKWF
.	.	TRBV28	TRBJ1-5	TGTGCCAGCAGCCTCTTGCGGGACAATCAGCCCCAGCATTTT	CASSLLRDNQPQHF
.	TRBD1	TRBV30	TRBJ1-1	TGTGCCTGGAGGGGAGTGACAGGGTTGGGCACTGAAGCTTTCTTT	CAWRGVTGLGTEAFF
.	TRBD2	TRBV6-1	TRBJ2-7	TGTGCCAGCAGTGAACTCCGACTAGCGGGAGGGACGCGGGCCTACGAGCAGTACTTC	CASSELRLAGGTRAYEQYF
.	TRBD1	TRBV3-1/TRBV3-2	TRBJ2-2	TGTGCCAGCAGCCCGAATCCCGGGACAGTAGGCACCGGGGAGCTGTTTTTT	CASSPNPGTVGTGELFF
.	TRBD1	TRBV5-6	TRBJ2-7	TGTGCCAGCAGCTACGGGACAGGGCCTTTGGAGCAGTACTTC	CASSYGTGPLEQYF
.	TRBD1	TRBV19	TRBJ1-5	TGTGCCAGCCTCGGACAGGGGGGCCAGCCCCAGCATTTT	CASLGQGGQPQHF
.	TRBD2	TRBV6-1	TRBJ2-1	TGTGCCAGCAGTGACACCTCATTAACTAGCGCCAACTACAATGAGCAGTTCTTC	CASSDTSLTSANYNEQFF
.	TRBD1	TRBV27	TRBJ1-2	TGTGCCAGCAGCCCCACTACAGGGGCCTATCCTAACTATGGCTACACCTTC	CASSPTTGAYPNYGYTF
.	TRBD2	TRBV9	TRBJ2-1	TGTGCCAGCAGCGCCGGGGGAGGACTAGCGGGAGCCTCCCGCCGCCATGAGCAGTTCTTC	CASSAGGGLAGASRRHEQFF
.	TRBD2	TRBV11-2	TRBJ2-7	TGTGCCAGCACCCCTGGGGGGGGTCCCTACGAGCAGTACTTC	CASTPGGGPYEQYF
.	TRBD2	TRBV5-4	TRBJ2-3	TGTGCCAGCAGCGGTCAGGGACTAGCGGGAGTGGGGGCAGATACGCAGTATTTT	CASSGQGLAGVGADTQYF